The sequence of this T cell receptor (beta chain) was determined in a study of STAT5B mutations in CD4+ large granular lymphocyte leukemia. Study conclusions and caveats: Compared with healthy controls (2/35), patient top clones favored TRBV06 (8/27). CD4-sorted patient repertoires seemed more clonal than healthy CD4+ repertoires. The CD4+ versus CD8+ T-LGLL clonality difference may reflect limited sample size.

Sequencing was at survey level. Sequenced by immunoSEQ multiplex PCR; TCRdb stores in-frame clones only, minus some. The table has more than 30,000 clones, around 90% seen once. A word on this clone: Its antigen is not identified.

The V end lost 2 bases, the J end lost 3 bases, and 6 bases lay between the germline ends. From germline, CDR1 is SGHKS and CDR2 YYEKEE (reference sequence). CDR3 size: 13 residues. The origin of this receptor is a human donor in good health. V and J are TRBV5-5 and TRBJ1-3; D is undetermined. The sample taken for sequencing was CD4+ T cells from blood buffy coats. CDR3 in amino acids: CASSLTFGNTIYF. The CDR3 nucleotides are TGTGCCAGCAGCTTAACTTTTGGAAACACCATATATTTT.